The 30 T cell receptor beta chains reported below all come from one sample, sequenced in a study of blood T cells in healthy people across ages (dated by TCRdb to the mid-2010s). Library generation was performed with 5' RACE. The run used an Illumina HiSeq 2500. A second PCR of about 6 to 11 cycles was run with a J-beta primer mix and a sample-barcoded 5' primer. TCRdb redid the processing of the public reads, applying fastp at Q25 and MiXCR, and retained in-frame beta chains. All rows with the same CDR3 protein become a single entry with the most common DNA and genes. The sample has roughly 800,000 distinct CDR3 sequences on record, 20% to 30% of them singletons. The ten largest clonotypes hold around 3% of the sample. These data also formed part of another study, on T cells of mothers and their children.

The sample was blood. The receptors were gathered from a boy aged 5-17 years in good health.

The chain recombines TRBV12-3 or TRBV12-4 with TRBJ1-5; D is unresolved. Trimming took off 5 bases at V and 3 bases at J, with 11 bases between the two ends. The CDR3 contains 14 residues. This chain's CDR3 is CASSPGRVNQPQHF. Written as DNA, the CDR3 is TGTGCCAGCAGTCCAGGACGGGTCAATCAGCCCCAGCATTTT.

The CDR3 here is CSARSPNSGLAGGNEQFF. The CDR3 coding sequence is TGCAGTGCTAGATCTCCAAACTCCGGACTAGCGGGGGGTAACGAGCAGTTCTTC. The chain combines TRBV20-1 with TRBJ2-1; 14 bases agree with TRBD2. The CDR3 has 18 amino acids. V trimming: 2 bases; J trimming: 10 bases; junction bases outside the gene matches: 16. Germline CDR1 and CDR2: DFQATT and SNEGSKA (reference sequence).

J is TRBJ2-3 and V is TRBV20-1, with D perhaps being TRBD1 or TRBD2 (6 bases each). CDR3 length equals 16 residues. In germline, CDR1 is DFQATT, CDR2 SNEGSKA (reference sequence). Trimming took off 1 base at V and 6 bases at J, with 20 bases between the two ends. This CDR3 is CSARVGGPLLGDTQYF. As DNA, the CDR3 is TGCAGTGCTAGAGTGGGGGGCCCCTTACTTGGCGATACGCAGTATTTT.

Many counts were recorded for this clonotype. CDR3 coding DNA: TGTGCCACCAGCAGAGAAGGCAACTACAATGAGCAGTTCTTC. Translating it yields CATSREGNYNEQFF. V usage is TRBV15 and J usage is TRBJ2-1; D is ambiguous. The CDR3 is 14 residues long. Germline V gives CDR1 LNHNV, CDR2 YYDKDF (reference sequence). V was trimmed by 0 bases and J by 3 bases, leaving 6 bases between them.

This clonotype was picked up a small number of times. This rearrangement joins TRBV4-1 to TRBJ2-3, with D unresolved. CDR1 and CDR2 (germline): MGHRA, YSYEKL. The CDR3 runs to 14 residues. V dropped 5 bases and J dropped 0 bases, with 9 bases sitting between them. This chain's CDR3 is CASSTRSSTDTQYF. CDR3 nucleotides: TGCGCCAGCAGCACCCGGTCTAGCACAGATACGCAGTATTTT.

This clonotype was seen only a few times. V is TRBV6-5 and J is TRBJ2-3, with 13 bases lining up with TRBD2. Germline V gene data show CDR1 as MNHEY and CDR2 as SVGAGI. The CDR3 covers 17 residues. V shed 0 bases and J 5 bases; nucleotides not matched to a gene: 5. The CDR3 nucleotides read TGTGCCAGCAGTTACTCTCCGACTAGCGGGGGGTTAGATACGCAGTATTTT. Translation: CASSYSPTSGGLDTQYF.

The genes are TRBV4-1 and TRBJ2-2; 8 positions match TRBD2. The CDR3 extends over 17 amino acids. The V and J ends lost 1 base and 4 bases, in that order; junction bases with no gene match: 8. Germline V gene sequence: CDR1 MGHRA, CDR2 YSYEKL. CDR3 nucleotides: TGCGCCAGCAGCCAAGTATTGGGACTAGTTCTCACCGGGGAGCTGTTTTTT. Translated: CASSQVLGLVLTGELFF.

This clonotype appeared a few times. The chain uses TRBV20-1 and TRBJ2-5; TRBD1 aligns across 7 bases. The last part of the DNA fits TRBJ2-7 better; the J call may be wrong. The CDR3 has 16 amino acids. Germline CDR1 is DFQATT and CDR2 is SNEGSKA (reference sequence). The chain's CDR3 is CSASLPNRGYDGEQYF. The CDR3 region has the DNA TGCAGTGCATCCCTACCCAACAGGGGATATGATGGCGAGCAGTACTTC.

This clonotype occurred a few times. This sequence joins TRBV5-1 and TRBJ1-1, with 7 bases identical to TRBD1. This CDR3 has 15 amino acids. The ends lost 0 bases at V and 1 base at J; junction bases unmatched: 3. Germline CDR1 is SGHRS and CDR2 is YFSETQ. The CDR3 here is CASSLAGTANTEAFF. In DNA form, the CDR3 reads TGCGCCAGCAGCTTGGCCGGGACAGCGAACACTGAAGCTTTCTTT.

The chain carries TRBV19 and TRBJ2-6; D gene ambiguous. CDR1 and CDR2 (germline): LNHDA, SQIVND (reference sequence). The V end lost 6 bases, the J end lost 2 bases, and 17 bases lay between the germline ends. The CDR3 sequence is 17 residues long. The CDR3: CASSRYGPGTGANVLTF. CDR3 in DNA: TGTGCCAGTAGCCGATATGGGCCAGGCACTGGGGCCAACGTCCTGACTTTC.

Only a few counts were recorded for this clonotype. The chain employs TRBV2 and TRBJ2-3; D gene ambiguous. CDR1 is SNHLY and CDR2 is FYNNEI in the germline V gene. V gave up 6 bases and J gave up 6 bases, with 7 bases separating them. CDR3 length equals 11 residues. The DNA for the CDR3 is TGTGCCAGCAGCGGTCATGATACGCAGTATTTT. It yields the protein CASSGHDTQYF.

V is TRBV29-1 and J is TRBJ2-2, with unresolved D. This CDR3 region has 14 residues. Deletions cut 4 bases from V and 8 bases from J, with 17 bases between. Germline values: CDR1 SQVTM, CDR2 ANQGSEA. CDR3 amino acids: CSVANHRFRGELFF. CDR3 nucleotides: TGCAGCGTTGCCAACCACAGATTCCGGGGGGAGCTGTTTTTT.

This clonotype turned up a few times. CDR3 in amino acids: CASALEGAGRTYGYTF. The DNA for the CDR3 is TGCGCCAGCGCATTGGAGGGGGCCGGCAGAACCTATGGCTACACCTTC. The chain joins TRBV5-1 to TRBJ1-2; TRBD1 matches 7 bases. With V trimmed by 7 bases and J by 4 bases, 16 bases remained unmatched. The CDR3 has 16 amino acids. Per germline, CDR1 SGHRS and CDR2 YFSETQ.

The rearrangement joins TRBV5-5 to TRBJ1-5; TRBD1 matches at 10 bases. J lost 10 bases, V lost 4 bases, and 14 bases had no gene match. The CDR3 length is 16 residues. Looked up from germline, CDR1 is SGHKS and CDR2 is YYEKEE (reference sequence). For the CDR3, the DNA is TGTGCCAGCAGCGGGGGGACAGGGGAGGGGATGAGCCCCCAGCATTTT. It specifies CASSGGTGEGMSPQHF.

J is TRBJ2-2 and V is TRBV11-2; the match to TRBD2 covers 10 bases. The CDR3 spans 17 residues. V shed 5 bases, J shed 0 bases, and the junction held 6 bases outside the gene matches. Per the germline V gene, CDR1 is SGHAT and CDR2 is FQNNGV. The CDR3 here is CASSNPLAGSNTGELFF. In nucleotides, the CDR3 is TGTGCCAGCAGCAATCCACTAGCGGGGTCGAACACCGGGGAGCTGTTTTTT.

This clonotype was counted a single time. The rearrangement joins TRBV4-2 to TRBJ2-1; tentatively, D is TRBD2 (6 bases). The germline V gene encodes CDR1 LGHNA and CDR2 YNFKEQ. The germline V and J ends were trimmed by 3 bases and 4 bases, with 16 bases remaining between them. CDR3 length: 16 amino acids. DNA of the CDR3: TGTGCCAGCAGCCAGGCTACCGGGACTGCTTACAATGAGCAGTTCTTC. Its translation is CASSQATGTAYNEQFF.

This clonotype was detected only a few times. CDR3 DNA: TGTGCCATCAGTGAGTCCTCCGAGACAGGGCAAGAGACCCAGTACTTC. It yields the protein CAISESSETGQETQYF. V is TRBV10-3 and J is TRBJ2-5; 7 bases map to TRBD1. This CDR3 spans 16 amino acids. The germline gives CDR1 ENHRY, CDR2 SYGVKD. Unmatched junction bases numbered 6, after V lost 0 bases and J lost 2 bases.

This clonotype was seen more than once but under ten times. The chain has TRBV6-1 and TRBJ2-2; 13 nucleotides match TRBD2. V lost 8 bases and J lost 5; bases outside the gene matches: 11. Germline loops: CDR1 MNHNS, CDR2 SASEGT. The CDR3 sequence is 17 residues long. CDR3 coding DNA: TGTGCCAGCTCCGAGACTAGCGGGGGGCCCGGAACCGGGGAGCTGTTTTTT. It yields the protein CASSETSGGPGTGELFF.

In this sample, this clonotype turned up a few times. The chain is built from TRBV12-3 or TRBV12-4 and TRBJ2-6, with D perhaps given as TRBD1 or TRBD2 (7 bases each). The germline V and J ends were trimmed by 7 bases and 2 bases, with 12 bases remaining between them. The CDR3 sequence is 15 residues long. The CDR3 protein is CASNPGGAGANVLTF. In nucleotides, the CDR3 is TGTGCCAGCAACCCAGGGGGGGCTGGGGCCAACGTCCTGACTTTC.

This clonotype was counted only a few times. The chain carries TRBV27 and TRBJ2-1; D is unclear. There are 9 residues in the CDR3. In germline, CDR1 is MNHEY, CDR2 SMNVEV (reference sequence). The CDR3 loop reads CLLPNEQFF. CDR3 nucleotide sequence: TGTCTTTTGCCCAATGAGCAGTTCTTC.

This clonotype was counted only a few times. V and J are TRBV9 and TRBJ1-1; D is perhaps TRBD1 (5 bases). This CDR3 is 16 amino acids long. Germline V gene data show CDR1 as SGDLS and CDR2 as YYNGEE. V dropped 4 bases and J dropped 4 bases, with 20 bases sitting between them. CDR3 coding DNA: TGTGCCAGCAGCCCCCCGGGACGACCCACGGGCACTGAAGCTTTCTTT. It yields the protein CASSPPGRPTGTEAFF.

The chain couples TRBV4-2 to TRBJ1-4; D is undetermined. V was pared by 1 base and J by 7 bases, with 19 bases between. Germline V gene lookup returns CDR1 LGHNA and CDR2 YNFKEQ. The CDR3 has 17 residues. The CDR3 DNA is TGTGCCAGCAGCCAAGGGCCACAGACTATCCGTGGTGAAAAACTGTTTTTT. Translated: CASSQGPQTIRGEKLFF.

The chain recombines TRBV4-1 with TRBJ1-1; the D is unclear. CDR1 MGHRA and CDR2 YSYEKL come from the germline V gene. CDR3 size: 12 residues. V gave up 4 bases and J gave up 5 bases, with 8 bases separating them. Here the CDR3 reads CASSPWETEAFF. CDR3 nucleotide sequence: TGCGCCAGCAGCCCATGGGAGACTGAAGCTTTCTTT.

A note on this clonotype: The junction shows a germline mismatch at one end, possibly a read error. CDR3 nucleotides: TGTGCCAGCAACCCAGGCCCAGATGCGCAGTATTTT. Translation: CASNPGPDAQYF. This chain links TRBV12-3 or TRBV12-4 with TRBJ2-3; no definite D call. The CDR3 contains 12 residues.

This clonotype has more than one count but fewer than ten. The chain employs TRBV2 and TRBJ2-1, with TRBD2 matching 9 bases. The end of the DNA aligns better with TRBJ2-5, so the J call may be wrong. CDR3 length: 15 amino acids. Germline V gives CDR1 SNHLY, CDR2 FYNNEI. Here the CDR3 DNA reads TGTGCCAGCAGTGGTCAAGCGGGGGGCAGGGAGACCCAGTACTTC. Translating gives CASSGQAGGRETQYF.

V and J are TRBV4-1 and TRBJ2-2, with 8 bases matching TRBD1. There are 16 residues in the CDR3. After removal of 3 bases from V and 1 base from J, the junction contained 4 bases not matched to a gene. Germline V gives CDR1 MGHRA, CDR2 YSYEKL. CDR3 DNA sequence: TGCGCCAGCAGCCAGCCCGGGACAGGGAACACCGGGGAGCTGTTTTTT. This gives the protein CASSQPGTGNTGELFF.

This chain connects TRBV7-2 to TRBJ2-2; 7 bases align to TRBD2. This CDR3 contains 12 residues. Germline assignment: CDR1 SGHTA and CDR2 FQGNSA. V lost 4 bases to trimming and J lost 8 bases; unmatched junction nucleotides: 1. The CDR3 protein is CASSSAGGELFF. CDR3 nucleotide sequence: TGTGCCAGCAGCTCAGCGGGAGGGGAGCTGTTTTTT.

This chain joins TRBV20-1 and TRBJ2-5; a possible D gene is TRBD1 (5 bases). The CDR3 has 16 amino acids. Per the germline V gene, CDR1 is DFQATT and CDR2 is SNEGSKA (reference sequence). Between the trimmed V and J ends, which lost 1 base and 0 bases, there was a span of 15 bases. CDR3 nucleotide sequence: TGCAGTGCTAGAGCTCAGGGCGCGCGGAACCAAGAGACCCAGTACTTC. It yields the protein CSARAQGARNQETQYF.

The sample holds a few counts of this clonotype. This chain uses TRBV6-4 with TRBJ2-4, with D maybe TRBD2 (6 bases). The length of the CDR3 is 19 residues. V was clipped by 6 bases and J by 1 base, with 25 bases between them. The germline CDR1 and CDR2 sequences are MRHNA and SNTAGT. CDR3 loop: CASRASREVTPLAKNIQYF. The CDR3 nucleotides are TGTGCCAGCAGAGCCTCCAGGGAGGTCACCCCTCTGGCCAAAAACATTCAGTACTTC.

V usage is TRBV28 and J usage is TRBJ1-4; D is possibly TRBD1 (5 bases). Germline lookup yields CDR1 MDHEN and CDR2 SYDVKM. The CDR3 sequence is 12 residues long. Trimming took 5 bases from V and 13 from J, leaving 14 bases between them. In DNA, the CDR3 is TGTGCCAGCAGTACGCCAGGGAGGAGACTGTTTTTT. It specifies CASSTPGRRLFF.